Listed here are 25 T cell receptor beta chains from one sample, sequenced in a study of cytomegalovirus exposure and HLA in healthy donors (dated by TCRdb to between 2016 and 2019). The method behind the library was the immunoSEQ multiplex PCR assay. A mixture of 60 forward primers for TCR Vbeta segments and 13 reverse primers for TCR Jbeta segments was used in the multiplex PCR. TCRdb took over this immuneACCESS table, retaining in-frame rearrangements with V and J assigned. Such tables are incomplete; in checked studies, under half of the missing clones stem from an unresolved V gene, and the remainder is unexplained. For this sample there are some 150,000 clones; about 80% appear just once. 9.5% to 10% of the sample belongs to the ten largest clones. Material for sequencing was PBMCs. These receptors were obtained from a man aged 18 to 29 in good health and CMV-seropositive.

The chain is built from TRBV11-2 and TRBJ2-3, with TRBD2 identical over 9 bases. The CDR3 length is 14 residues. With V trimmed by 8 bases and J by 1 base, 4 bases remained unmatched. The germline V gene has CDR1 SGHAT and CDR2 FQNNGV. The CDR3 reads CASRRLAGTDTQYF. The DNA of the CDR3 is TGTGCCAGCCGAAGACTAGCGGGCACAGATACGCAGTATTTT.

The chain recombines TRBV4-1 with TRBJ2-5; 9 nucleotides align to TRBD1. Germline V gene sequence: CDR1 MGHRA, CDR2 YSYEKL. CDR3 length: 16 residues. V was pared by 1 base and J by 2 bases, with 5 bases of the junction left unmatched. As DNA, the CDR3 is TGCGCCAGCAGCCAAGGGGACAGGGCCCCTCAAGAGACCCAGTACTTC. Its translation is CASSQGDRAPQETQYF.

This rearrangement joins TRBV11-3 to TRBJ2-6; 11 positions match TRBD1. Germline V gives CDR1 SGHNT, CDR2 YENEEA. V dropped 6 bases and J dropped 1; count of bases not matched to a gene: 5. The CDR3 runs 17 residues. CDR3 in amino acids: CASSTGTGGSGANVLTF. The CDR3 nucleotides are TGTGCCAGCAGTACCGGGACAGGGGGATCTGGGGCCAACGTCCTGACTTTC.

The V gene is TRBV19, the J gene TRBJ2-2; D call uncertain. V was trimmed by 0 bases and J by 5 bases, leaving 7 bases between them. This CDR3 has 14 residues. CDR1 is LNHDA and CDR2 is SQIVND in the germline V gene (reference sequence). CDR3 protein: CASSIDWSTGELFF. Here the CDR3 DNA reads TGTGCCAGTAGTATAGACTGGAGTACCGGGGAGCTGTTTTTT.

The CDR3 sequence is CAWSVQRGSGNQPQHF. CDR3 DNA: TGTGCCTGGAGTGTACAGAGAGGGTCGGGCAATCAGCCCCAGCATTTT. V and J are TRBV30 and TRBJ1-5, with D uncertain. In germline, CDR1 is GTSNPN, CDR2 SVGIG (reference sequence). This CDR3 contains 16 residues. V lost 0 bases to trimming and J lost 2 bases, with 14 bases between them.

V and J are TRBV6-1 and TRBJ1-2, with D tentatively TRBD1 (5 bases). The germline V and J ends were trimmed by 0 bases and 2 bases, with 7 bases remaining between them. The CDR3 has 14 residues. Germline-derived CDR1 and CDR2 are MNHNS and SASEGT. Here the CDR3 reads CASSEAPGNYGYTF. CDR3 bases: TGTGCCAGCAGTGAAGCCCCAGGGAACTATGGCTACACCTTC.

The gene calls are TRBV5-1 and TRBJ2-7; 9 bases are a match to TRBD1. This CDR3 region has 14 residues. Germline CDR1 and CDR2: SGHRS and YFSETQ. With V trimmed by 6 bases and J by 5 bases, 9 bases remained unmatched. DNA of the CDR3: TGCGCCAGCATGCGCACAGGGGGCATGAACGAGCAGTACTTC. Translating it yields CASMRTGGMNEQYF.

V is TRBV15 and J is TRBJ2-1; 8 bases fit TRBD1. CDR3 length: 16 residues. The germline V gene encodes CDR1 LNHNV and CDR2 YYDKDF (reference sequence). J lost 5 bases, V lost 5 bases, and 11 bases had no gene match. CDR3 coding DNA: TGTGCCACCAGCCCCAGGACAGGGCTGGGGCACAATGAGCAGTTCTTC. It specifies CATSPRTGLGHNEQFF.

Worth noting for this clone: Other nucleotide sequences from this sample produce the same CDR3. This chain uses TRBV10-2 with TRBJ2-5; TRBD2 is a possible D gene (6 bases). The CDR3 sequence is 16 residues long. Germline CDR1 reads WSHSY; CDR2 reads SAAADI. Trimming left V 0 bases short and J 2 bases short, with 13 bases between. DNA for the CDR3: TGCGCCAGCAGTGAGTCGAAGGGTAGCGGACAAGAGACCCAGTACTTC. Translating it yields CASSESKGSGQETQYF.

This chain uses TRBV7-2 with TRBJ1-3; no definite D call. The V and J ends lost 2 bases and 0 bases respectively, with 11 bases between them. Germline assignment: CDR1 SGHTA and CDR2 FQGNSA. The CDR3 length is 16 residues. CDR3 loop: CASSLYAGSSGNTIYF. Here the CDR3 DNA reads TGTGCCAGCAGCTTATATGCAGGCAGCTCTGGAAACACCATATATTTT.

The V and J genes are TRBV7-9 and TRBJ2-7; 7 bases map to TRBD2. With 2 bases clipped from V and 0 bases from J, the junction kept 10 bases outside the gene matches. The CDR3 extends over 17 amino acids. CDR1 and CDR2 from the germline V gene are SEHNR and FQNEAQ (reference sequence). The CDR3 is CASSLTRGGRPSYEQYF. As DNA, the CDR3 is TGTGCCAGCAGCTTAACGAGGGGAGGGAGGCCCTCCTACGAGCAGTACTTC. Looking up the rest from reference TRBV7-9 and TRBJ2-7 gives the full variable domain: DTGVSQNPRHKITKRGQNVTFRCDPISEHNRLYWYRQTLGQGPEFLTYFQNEAQLEKSRLLSDRFSAERPKGSFSTLEIQRTEQGDSAMYLCASSLTRGGRPSYEQYFGPGTRLTVT.

This clone came up a few times. The rearrangement links TRBV5-4 to TRBJ1-1; D possibly corresponds to TRBD1 (6 bases). Germline CDR1 and CDR2: SGHNT and YYREEE (reference sequence). Trimming removed 1 base at V and 0 bases at J, with 7 bases between. The CDR3 loop spans 14 amino acids. CDR3 sequence (DNA): TGTGCCAGCAGCTTGAGGGACATGAACACTGAAGCTTTCTTT. As protein: CASSLRDMNTEAFF.

J is TRBJ2-2 and V is TRBV4-2, with TRBD2 matching over 9 bases. The V gene end was trimmed by 1 base and the J gene end by 5 bases; junction bases not matched to a gene: 2. The CDR3 is made up of 15 amino acids. Germline V gene data show CDR1 as LGHNA and CDR2 as YNFKEQ. CDR3 DNA sequence: TGTGCCAGCAGCCAAGTGAGCGGGGGGACCGGGGAGCTGTTTTTT. It translates to CASSQVSGGTGELFF.

The J gene is TRBJ2-4, the V gene TRBV7-2, with D possibly TRBD2 on 5 matching bases. The CDR3 consists of 17 residues. Deletions cut 0 bases from V and 7 bases from J, with 19 bases between. CDR1 and CDR2 from the germline V gene are SGHTA and FQGNSA. This CDR3 reads CASSLARVWETRNIQYF. Here the CDR3 DNA reads TGTGCCAGCAGCTTAGCGAGGGTTTGGGAAACTAGGAACATTCAGTACTTC.

V gene TRBV6-1 combines with J gene TRBJ2-3, with 9 bases matching TRBD1. Per germline, CDR1 MNHNS and CDR2 SASEGT. After removal of 1 base from V and 3 bases from J, the junction contained 8 bases not matched to a gene. The CDR3 has 17 amino acids. The CDR3 sequence is CASSEDYRTGVTDTQYF. DNA for the CDR3: TGTGCCAGCAGTGAAGACTATAGGACAGGGGTGACAGATACGCAGTATTTT.

The chain couples TRBV5-5 to TRBJ2-7, with D possibly TRBD2 on 6 matching bases. V was trimmed by 5 bases and J by 4 bases, leaving 22 bases between them. CDR3 length equals 16 residues. The V gene's germline CDR1 is SGHKS and CDR2 YYEKEE (reference sequence). CDR3 region: CASRRRDSNSVYEQYF. In DNA, the CDR3 is TGTGCCAGCAGGAGAAGGGACTCGAATAGCGTATACGAGCAGTACTTC.

The gene calls are TRBV7-2 and TRBJ2-3; D is perhaps TRBD2 (6 bases). V was shortened by 2 bases and J by 5 bases, with 23 bases between the two germline ends. The CDR3 is made up of 18 amino acids. Germline-derived CDR1 and CDR2 are SGHTA and FQGNSA. The CDR3 region has the DNA TGTGCCAGCAGCTTATCTTCCTCTGGTCGCGGGGATTTAGATACGCAGTATTTT. Its translation is CASSLSSSGRGDLDTQYF.

This chain joins TRBV11-2 and TRBJ1-1; 12 bases line up with TRBD1. The CDR3 loop spans 18 amino acids. After removal of 5 bases from V and 6 bases from J, the junction contained 16 bases not matched to a gene. Germline CDR1 reads SGHAT; CDR2 reads FQNNGV. The CDR3 reads CASSRSGTGGAEGSEAFF. CDR3 nucleotide sequence: TGTGCCAGCAGCCGGTCCGGGACAGGGGGCGCGGAGGGGTCTGAAGCTTTCTTT.

This clone has just a few counts. This chain connects TRBV6-1 to TRBJ2-1, with D possibly being TRBD2 (6 bases). CDR3 length: 16 residues. Germline V CDR1 and CDR2: MNHNS, SASEGT. V shed 3 bases and J shed 1 base, with 13 bases lying between them. CDR3: CASSDQTRASYNEQFF. The CDR3, as DNA: TGTGCCAGCAGTGATCAGACTAGAGCATCCTACAATGAGCAGTTCTTC.

Worth noting for this clone: One end of the junction does not line up with germline, which may come from a read error. J is TRBJ2-1 and V is TRBV5-4; possibly TRBD1 for D (6 bases). This CDR3 has 14 amino acids. Germline V gene data show CDR1 as SGHNT and CDR2 as YYREEE (reference sequence). The CDR3, as DNA: TGTGCCAGCGGCTTAGGGGGAAGTCAGGATGAGCAGTTCTTC. It is translated as CASGLGGSQDEQFF.

The chain carries TRBV28 and TRBJ1-1; no definite D call. Germline V gene sequence: CDR1 MDHEN, CDR2 SYDVKM. The CDR3 has 10 amino acids. Deletions cut 5 bases from V and 12 bases from J, with 10 bases between. The CDR3 spells CASSRSRPFF. CDR3 nucleotides: TGTGCCAGCAGTCGCAGTCGCCCTTTCTTT.

V and J are TRBV30 and TRBJ1-1; the D is unclear. The V end lost 0 bases, the J end lost 4 bases, and 6 bases lay between the germline ends. CDR3 length: 12 residues. Germline assignment: CDR1 GTSNPN and CDR2 SVGIG (reference sequence). CDR3 DNA sequence: TGTGCCTGGAGTGTTACCGGCACTGAAGCTTTCTTT. Translated: CAWSVTGTEAFF.

This clone was seen more than once but under ten times. The chain couples TRBV23-1 to TRBJ2-1; TRBD1 might be the D (6 bases). TRBV23-1 is filed as an ORF, its function uncertain. The CDR3 sequence is 24 residues long. Trimming removed 4 bases from V and 3 bases from J, with 40 bases in between. CDR3 loop: CASSRKVTSAGPLPRQTGYNEQFF. The CDR3 DNA sequence: TGCGCCAGCAGTCGAAAAGTCACCTCAGCAGGCCCACTCCCCCGACAGACAGGCTACAATGAGCAGTTCTTC.

Here the CDR3 reads CASSQDLRGYEQYF. DNA for the CDR3: TGCGCCAGCAGCCAAGACCTCCGGGGTTACGAGCAGTACTTC. This sequence joins TRBV4-1 and TRBJ2-7, with D possibly matching TRBD2 (5 bases). Per the germline V gene, CDR1 is MGHRA and CDR2 is YSYEKL. This CDR3 contains 14 residues. V was cut by 0 bases and J by 4 bases, with 10 bases left in between.

The V and J genes are TRBV6-1 and TRBJ1-3; no definite D call. This CDR3 contains 12 residues. V was clipped by 6 bases and J by 4 bases, with 7 bases between them. Germline CDR1 reads MNHNS; CDR2 reads SASEGT. CDR3 region: CASRPQGNTIYF. The CDR3, as DNA: TGTGCCAGCAGGCCCCAGGGAAACACCATATATTTT.